These T cell receptor beta chains were read from a single sample in a study of beta chain features in type 1 diabetes. TCRdb's copy holds only in-frame clones and misses some; the assay was immunoSEQ multiplex PCR. Here the sample spans 130,000 to 150,000 clones, about 10% being singletons. The sample comprised naive CD4+ T cells from blood. Every receptor here comes from a man aged 18 to 30 in good health. Both conserved end residues are part of each CDR3. The D gene is left open where the match is weak. Clone size is shown for a subset of rows, as once, few, many or a class of expanded clone.

J | D | V | size | DNA | CDR3
TRBJ2-7 | TRBD2 | TRBV27 | once | TGTGCCAGCAGTTCGGGGACTAGCGGGGGGACCTACGAGCAGTACTTC | CASSSGTSGGTYEQYF
TRBJ2-1 | TRBD1 | TRBV5-1 | few | TGCGCCAGCAGCCCCCTAAGGGGACAGGGGGATGAGCAGTTCTTC | CASSPLRGQGDEQFF
TRBJ1-4 | . | TRBV19 | . | TGTGCCAGTAAACCCGACGGGGAGATGAAAAAACTGTTTTTT | CASKPDGEMKKLFF
TRBJ2-2 | . | TRBV7-6 | . | TGTGCCAGCAGTTTGTTAGGGGGACTGTTTTTT | CASSLLGGLFF
TRBJ2-5 | TRBD1 | TRBV5-1 | . | TGCGCCAGCAGCCCGGGACAGGGGTTGGAAGAGACCCAGTACTTC | CASSPGQGLEETQYF
TRBJ1-1 | . | TRBV7-8 | . | TGTGCCAGCAGCTTATCGGACAGTAACACTGAAGCTTTCTTT | CASSLSDSNTEAFF
TRBJ1-2 | . | TRBV29-1 | few | TGCAGCGTTACCGGACAGAACTATGGCTACACCTTC | CSVTGQNYGYTF
TRBJ1-4 | TRBD1 | TRBV7-9 | . | TGTGCCAGCAGCTTAGGGTCGACAGGGGGACACGAAAAACTGTTTTTT | CASSLGSTGGHEKLFF
TRBJ2-3 | . | TRBV19 | few | TGTGCCAGTAGTATGGAGGGTCGGGATACGCAGTATTTT | CASSMEGRDTQYF
TRBJ2-6 | . | TRBV5-1 | few | TGCGCCAGCAGCTCTCAGTGGGCCCTGAGCTCTGGGGCCAACGTCCTGACTTTC | CASSSQWALSSGANVLTF
TRBJ2-7 | . | TRBV30 | few | TGTGCCTGGAGCAGGAACGGATACGAGCAGTACTTC | CAWSRNGYEQYF
TRBJ2-3 | . | TRBV6-5 | . | TGTGCCAGCAGTTTACAGGGCTCTAGCACAGATACGCAGTATTTT | CASSLQGSSTDTQYF
TRBJ1-2 | TRBD1 | TRBV2 | . | TGTGCCAGCAGCGGACAGGGGTCTCGCCATGGCTACACCTTC | CASSGQGSRHGYTF
TRBJ1-2 | . | TRBV30 | . | TGTGCCTGGGCCCGGGGAGGGTGGGGCTACACCTTC | CAWARGGWGYTF
TRBJ2-3 | TRBD1 | TRBV4-2 | few | TGTGCCAGCAGCCAAGCCGGGACAGGATCAGATACGCAGTATTTT | CASSQAGTGSDTQYF
TRBJ2-2 | TRBD1 | TRBV19 | . | TGTGCCAGTAGTATCCGGACAGGGGGCAACACCGGGGAGCTGTTTTTT | CASSIRTGGNTGELFF
TRBJ1-6 | . | TRBV6-1 | . | TGTGCCAGCAGTGAAACCACAGGGCAGAATTCACCCCTCCACTTT | CASSETTGQNSPLHF
TRBJ2-1 | . | TRBV27 | few | TGTGCCAGCAGCTATCAGGGGCAGGGACCCTACAATGAGCAGTTCTTC | CASSYQGQGPYNEQFF
TRBJ2-3 | TRBD2 | TRBV9 | . | TGTGCCAGCAGCAACTCCAAAGCGGGGCCAGATACGCAGTATTTT | CASSNSKAGPDTQYF
TRBJ2-7 | . | TRBV6-6 | . | TGTGCCAGCAGTGCACAACAGGGTCGCGAGCAGTACTTC | CASSAQQGREQYF
TRBJ1-1 | . | TRBV30 | many | TGTGCCTGGAGTGACGGACAGCCCCGGTTCTTT | CAWSDGQPRFF
TRBJ1-5 | TRBD1 | TRBV30 | few | TGTGCCTGGAGTGAAGACAGGGGGGGCAATCAGCCCCAGCATTTT | CAWSEDRGGNQPQHF
TRBJ2-2 | TRBD2 | TRBV28 | . | TGTGCCACCGTAAACGGGGGGGGCCGCGGGGAGCTGTTTTTT | CATVNGGGRGELFF
TRBJ1-2 | . | TRBV7-2 | . | TGTGCCAGCAGTGCCTACCAGGACAGCAACTATGGCTACACCTTC | CASSAYQDSNYGYTF
TRBJ2-5 | . | TRBV19 | . | TGTGCCAGTAGTATAGGGGCCGAGTATAAGACCCAGTACTTC | CASSIGAEYKTQYF
TRBJ2-3 | . | TRBV7-9 | many | TGTGCCAGCAGCCGCGGACAGACAGATACGCAGTATTTT | CASSRGQTDTQYF
TRBJ2-7 | . | TRBV6-6 | few | TGTGCCAGCAGTTACGTTTCGGGCTACGAGCAGTACTTC | CASSYVSGYEQYF
TRBJ2-5 | . | TRBV29-1 | . | TGCAGCGTTGGGGCGGGGAGCGGGCATATGGGGACCCAGTACTTC | CSVGAGSGHMGTQYF
TRBJ1-2 | . | TRBV5-4 | . | TGTGCCAGCAGCTTCGGGACTAACTATGGCTACACCTTC | CASSFGTNYGYTF
TRBJ2-5 | TRBD2 | TRBV18 | many | TGTGCCAGCTCACCCGGGACTAGCATAGGAGAGACCCAGTACTTC | CASSPGTSIGETQYF
TRBJ2-3 | . | TRBV7-2 | few | TGTGCCAGCAGCTTAAGATTGGGGGGGCTGAGTACAGATACGCAGTATTTT | CASSLRLGGLSTDTQYF
TRBJ2-1 | . | TRBV30 | many | TGTGCCAGAGCCGGGTTAGGTGAGCAGTTCTTC | CARAGLGEQFF
TRBJ2-1 | TRBD1 | TRBV9 | . | TGTGCCAGCAGCCACAGGGGAGATGAGCAGTTCTTC | CASSHRGDEQFF
TRBJ1-5 | TRBD1 | TRBV5-1 | . | TGCGCCAGCAGCGTACAGGGGGGAGGCAATCAGCCCCAGCATTTT | CASSVQGGGNQPQHF
TRBJ2-1 | . | TRBV5-1 | . | TGCGCCAGCAGCTTGGCCTCTCGCTCCGGTGAGCAGTTCTTC | CASSLASRSGEQFF
TRBJ1-4 | TRBD1 | TRBV6-1 | . | TGTGCCAGCAGCTCGACAGGGAAGAATGAAAAACTGTTTTTT | CASSSTGKNEKLFF
TRBJ2-3 | . | TRBV5-1 | . | TGCGCCAGCAGCTTGGTGGACAGTGCCCAGAGCACAGATACGCAGTATTTT | CASSLVDSAQSTDTQYF
TRBJ2-7 | TRBD1 | TRBV28 | many | TGTGCCAGCACTGAGACAGGGAGCTCCTACGAGCAGTACTTC | CASTETGSSYEQYF
TRBJ2-1 | TRBD2 | TRBV7-9 | . | TGTGCCAGCAGTGCGGGGGGGCGTAGTAAATTCGATGAGCAGTTCTTC | CASSAGGRSKFDEQFF
TRBJ1-2 | . | TRBV7-9 | . | TGTGCCAGCAGCTTAGTGCCAGGCTATGGCTACACCTTC | CASSLVPGYGYTF
TRBJ2-6 | . | TRBV7-3 | . | TGTGCCAGCAGCCAATACAACTCTGGGGCCAACGTCCTGACTTTC | CASSQYNSGANVLTF
TRBJ2-3 | TRBD2 | TRBV7-3 | few | TGTGCCAGCAGCCTACTAGCGGGGGGCACAGATACGCAGTATTTT | CASSLLAGGTDTQYF
TRBJ1-5 | . | TRBV7-6 | . | TGTGCCAGCAGCCCACCCCCGCGGGTGAATAGCAATCAGCCCCAGCATTTT | CASSPPPRVNSNQPQHF
TRBJ1-2 | . | TRBV6-5 | few | TGTGCCAGCAGTTACACGGGGGGGTATGGCTACACCTTC | CASSYTGGYGYTF
TRBJ1-4 | . | TRBV6-5 | . | TGTGCCAGCAAGCGTCAGGGGACCTTAGGGGTAAAACTGTTTTTT | CASKRQGTLGVKLFF
TRBJ2-1 | TRBD1 | TRBV5-1 | few | TGCGCCAGCAGCTTGCTGGACAGGGGCTCCTACAATGAGCAGTTCTTC | CASSLLDRGSYNEQFF
TRBJ2-1 | TRBD2 | TRBV7-8 | . | TGTGCCAGCAGCGCCCGTCGGACTAGCGGGGGATTCTACAATGAGCAGTTCTTC | CASSARRTSGGFYNEQFF
TRBJ2-3 | TRBD2 | TRBV11-2 | few | TGTGCCAGCTCCCCGTGGTCGTTGGGGACTAGCCGCACAGATACGCAGTATTTT | CASSPWSLGTSRTDTQYF
TRBJ2-5 | TRBD1 | TRBV4-1 | . | TGCGCCAGCAGCCGAGGGGGCCCTCAAGAGACCCAGTACTTC | CASSRGGPQETQYF
TRBJ2-7 | TRBD1 | TRBV6-5 | . | TGTGCCAGCAGTTATACCGGGACAGCCCTCTACGAGCAGTACTTC | CASSYTGTALYEQYF
TRBJ2-1 | TRBD2 | TRBV25-1 | . | TGTGCCAGCAGTCTAGCGGGGGGGCCGCGTGAGCAGTTCTTC | CASSLAGGPREQFF
TRBJ2-7 | TRBD2 | TRBV7-2 | few | TGTGCCAGCAGGTCAAGACTAGCGGGGGATTACGAGCAGTACTTC | CASRSRLAGDYEQYF